Presented here are 4 T cell receptor beta chains from one specimen sequenced in a study of shared clonotypes between healthy human individuals. Data came from immunoSEQ multiplex PCR; TCRdb stores just in-frame clones and leaves some out. The repertoire includes around 2,000,000 clones, over 85% of them detected once, and 0.13% sits in the top ten. Sequenced: naive CD4+ T cells sorted from blood. Subset in this sample: CD45RA+ positively selected. All receptors come from a man aged 18 to 30 in good health.

The V gene is TRBV6-6, the J gene TRBJ1-5; possible D gene TRBD1, 6 bases. The V end lost 9 bases, the J end lost 9 bases, and 21 bases lay between the germline ends. This CDR3 is built from 14 residues. CDR1 MNHNY and CDR2 SVGAGI come from the germline V gene (reference sequence). CDR3 loop: CASMEGGSGPPQHF. CDR3 nucleotide sequence: TGTGCCAGTATGGAAGGGGGGAGTGGTCCGCCCCAGCATTTT.

The rearrangement joins TRBV25-1 to TRBJ1-1; perhaps TRBD1 as D (6 bases). V lost 6 bases and J lost 11, with 19 bases in between. Looked up from germline, CDR1 is MGHDK and CDR2 is SYGVNS. This CDR3 is built from 13 residues. This CDR3 is CASRGVGDMRAFF. CDR3 nucleotides: TGTGCCAGCAGGGGGGTAGGGGACATGAGGGCTTTCTTT.

The chain recombines TRBV6-5 with TRBJ2-1; TRBD1 matches 7 bases. The ends lost 5 bases at V and 5 bases at J; junction bases unmatched: 3. The germline gives CDR1 MNHEY, CDR2 SVGAGI. The CDR3 extends over 13 amino acids. In DNA, the CDR3 is TGTGCCAGCAGTCGACAGGGTAACAATGAGCAGTTCTTC. Its protein product is CASSRQGNNEQFF.

The V and J genes are TRBV6-6 and TRBJ2-7; 7 bases are shared with TRBD2. The CDR3 has 15 amino acids. Germline assignment: CDR1 MNHNY and CDR2 SVGAGI (reference sequence). J gave up 5 bases and V 3 bases, and 10 bases lay outside the gene matches. The CDR3 DNA follows: TGTGCCAGCAGTTATTACGGGAGGCCCGCGGACGAGCAGTACTTC. It specifies CASSYYGRPADEQYF.